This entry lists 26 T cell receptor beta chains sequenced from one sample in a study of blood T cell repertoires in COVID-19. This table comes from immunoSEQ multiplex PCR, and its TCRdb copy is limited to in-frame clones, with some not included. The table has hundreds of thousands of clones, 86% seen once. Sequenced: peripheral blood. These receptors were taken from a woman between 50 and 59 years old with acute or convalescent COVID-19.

CDR3 residues: CATSRSVSEDTQYF. CDR3 nucleotides: TGTGCCACCAGTCGAAGCGTATCCGAGGATACGCAGTATTTT. The V and J genes are TRBV24-1 and TRBJ2-3; D is unclear. V was shortened by 6 bases and J by 6 bases, with 15 bases between the two germline ends. This CDR3 region has 14 residues. CDR1 KGHDR and CDR2 SFDVKD come from the germline V gene.

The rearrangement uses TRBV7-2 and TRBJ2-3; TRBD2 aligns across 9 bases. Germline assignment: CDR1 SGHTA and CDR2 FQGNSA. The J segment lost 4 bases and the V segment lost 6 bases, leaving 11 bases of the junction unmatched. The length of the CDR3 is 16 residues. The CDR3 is CASRALSGRTADTQYF. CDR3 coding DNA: TGTGCCAGCAGGGCTTTGAGCGGGAGGACTGCAGATACGCAGTATTTT.

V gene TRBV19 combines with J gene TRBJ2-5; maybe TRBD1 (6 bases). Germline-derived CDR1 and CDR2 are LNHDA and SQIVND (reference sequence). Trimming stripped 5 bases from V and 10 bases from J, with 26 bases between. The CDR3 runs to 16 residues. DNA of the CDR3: TGTGCCAGTAGTTCTTCGGTGATCCAGAAAGGGGGATTCCAGTACTTC. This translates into CASSSSVIQKGGFQYF.

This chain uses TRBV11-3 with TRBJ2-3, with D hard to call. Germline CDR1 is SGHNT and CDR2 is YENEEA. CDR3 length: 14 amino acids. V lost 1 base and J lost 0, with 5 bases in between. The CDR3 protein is CASSLGASTDTQYF. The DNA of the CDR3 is TGTGCCAGCAGCTTAGGCGCGAGCACAGATACGCAGTATTTT. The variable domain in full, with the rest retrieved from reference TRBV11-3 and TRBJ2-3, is EAGVVQSPRYKIIEKKQPVAFWCNPISGHNTLYWYLQNLGQGPELLIRYENEEAVDDSQLPKDRFSAERLKGVDSTLKIQPAELGDSAVYLCASSLGASTDTQYFGPGTRLTVL.

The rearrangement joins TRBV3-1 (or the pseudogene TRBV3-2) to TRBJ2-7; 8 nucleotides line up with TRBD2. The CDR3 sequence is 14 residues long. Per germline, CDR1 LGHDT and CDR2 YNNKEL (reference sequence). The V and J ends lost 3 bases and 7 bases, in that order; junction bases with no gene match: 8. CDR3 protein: CASSQPGGQYEQYF. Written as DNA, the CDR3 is TGTGCCAGCAGCCAGCCGGGGGGGCAGTATGAGCAGTACTTC.

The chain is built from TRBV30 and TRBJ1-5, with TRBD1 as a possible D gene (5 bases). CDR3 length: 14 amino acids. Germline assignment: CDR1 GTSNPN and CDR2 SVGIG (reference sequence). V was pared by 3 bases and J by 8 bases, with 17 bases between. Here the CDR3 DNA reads TGTGCCTGGAGCGGCGGGACGGTCTTAAAGCCCCAGCATTTT. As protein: CAWSGGTVLKPQHF.

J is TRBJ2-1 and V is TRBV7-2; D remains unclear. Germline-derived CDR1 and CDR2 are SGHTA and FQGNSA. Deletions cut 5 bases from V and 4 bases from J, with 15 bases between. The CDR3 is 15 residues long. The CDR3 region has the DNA TGTGCCAGCAGCCTCTGGCCAGCAGCGTACAATGAGCAGTTCTTC. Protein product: CASSLWPAAYNEQFF.

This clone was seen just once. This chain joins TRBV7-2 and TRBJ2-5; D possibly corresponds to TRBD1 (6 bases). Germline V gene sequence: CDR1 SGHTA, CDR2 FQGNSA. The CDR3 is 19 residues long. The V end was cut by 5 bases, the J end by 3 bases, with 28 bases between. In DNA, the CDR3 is TGTGCCAGCAGCCTCAGTCGGGACATCATCTCCCTCGGGGAAGAGACCCAGTACTTC. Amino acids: CASSLSRDIISLGEETQYF.

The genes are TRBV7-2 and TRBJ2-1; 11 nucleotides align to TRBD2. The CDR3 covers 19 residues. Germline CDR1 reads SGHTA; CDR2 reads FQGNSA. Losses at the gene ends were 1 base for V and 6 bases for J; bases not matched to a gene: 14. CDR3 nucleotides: TGTGCCAGCAGCTTAGTGGTAGCGGGGGGGCCCAAGCTCGTCAATGAGCAGTTCTTC. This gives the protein CASSLVVAGGPKLVNEQFF. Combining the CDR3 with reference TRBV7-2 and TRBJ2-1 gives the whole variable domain GAGVSQSPSNKVTEKGKDVELRCDPISGHTALYWYRQSLGQGLEFLIYFQGNSAPDKSGLPSDRFSAERTGGSVSTLTIQRTQQEDSAVYLCASSLVVAGGPKLVNEQFFGPGTRLTVL.

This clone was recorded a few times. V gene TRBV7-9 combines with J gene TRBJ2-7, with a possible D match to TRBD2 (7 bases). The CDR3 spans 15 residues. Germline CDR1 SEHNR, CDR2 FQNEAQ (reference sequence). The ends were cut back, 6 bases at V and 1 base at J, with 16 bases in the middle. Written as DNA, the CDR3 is TGTGCCAGCAGTCGTCAGGGGCGGGGGTCCTACGAGCAGTACTTC. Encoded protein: CASSRQGRGSYEQYF.

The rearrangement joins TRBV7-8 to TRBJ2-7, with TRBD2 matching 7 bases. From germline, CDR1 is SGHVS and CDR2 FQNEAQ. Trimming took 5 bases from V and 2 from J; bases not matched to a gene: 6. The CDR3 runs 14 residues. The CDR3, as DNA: TGTGCCAGCAGCCCAACCGGGGGGACCTACGAGCAGTACTTC. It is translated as CASSPTGGTYEQYF.

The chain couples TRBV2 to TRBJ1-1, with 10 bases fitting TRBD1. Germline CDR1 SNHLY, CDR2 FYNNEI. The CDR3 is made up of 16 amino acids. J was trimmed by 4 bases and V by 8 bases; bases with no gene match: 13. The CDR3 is CASETEGGQGLTEAFF. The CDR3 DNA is TGTGCCAGCGAAACAGAGGGGGGACAGGGGCTCACTGAAGCTTTCTTT.

CDR3 protein: CASSLGAGEKLFF. The CDR3 DNA is TGTGCCAGCAGCTTGGGTGCAGGGGAGAAACTGTTTTTT. The J gene is TRBJ1-4, the V gene TRBV5-4; possibly TRBD1 for D (6 bases). V lost 0 bases and J lost 11, with 11 bases in between. The CDR3 is 13 amino acids. The germline V gene encodes CDR1 SGHNT and CDR2 YYREEE (reference sequence).

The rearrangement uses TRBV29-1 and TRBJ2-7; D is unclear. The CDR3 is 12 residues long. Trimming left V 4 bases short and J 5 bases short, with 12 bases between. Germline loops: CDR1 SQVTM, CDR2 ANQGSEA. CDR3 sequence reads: CSVVEGVNEQYF. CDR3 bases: TGCAGCGTTGTGGAAGGAGTGAACGAGCAGTACTTC.

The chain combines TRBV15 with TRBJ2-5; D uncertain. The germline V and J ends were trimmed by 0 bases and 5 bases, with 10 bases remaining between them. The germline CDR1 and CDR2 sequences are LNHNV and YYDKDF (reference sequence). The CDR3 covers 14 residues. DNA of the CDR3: TGTGCCACCAGCAGAGATCTGGGCCGGGAGACCCAGTACTTC. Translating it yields CATSRDLGRETQYF.

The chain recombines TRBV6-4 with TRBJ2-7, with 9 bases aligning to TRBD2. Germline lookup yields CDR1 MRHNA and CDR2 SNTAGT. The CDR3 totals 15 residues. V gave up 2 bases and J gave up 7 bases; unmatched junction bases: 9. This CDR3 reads CASSDTAGGGWEQYF. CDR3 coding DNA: TGTGCCAGCAGTGACACAGCGGGAGGAGGATGGGAGCAGTACTTC.

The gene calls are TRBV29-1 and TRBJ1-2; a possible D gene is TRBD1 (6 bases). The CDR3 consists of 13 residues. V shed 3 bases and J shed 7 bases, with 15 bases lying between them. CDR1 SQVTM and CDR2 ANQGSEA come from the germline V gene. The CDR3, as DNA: TGCAGCGTTGACCAGGGGCCCAAACCTGGCTACACCTTC. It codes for CSVDQGPKPGYTF. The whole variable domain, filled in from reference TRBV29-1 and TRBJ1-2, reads SAVISQKPSRDICQRGTSLTIQCQVDSQVTMMFWYRQQPGQSLTLIATANQGSEATYESGFVIDKFPISRPNLTFSTLTVSNMSPEDSSIYLCSVDQGPKPGYTFGSGTRLTVV.

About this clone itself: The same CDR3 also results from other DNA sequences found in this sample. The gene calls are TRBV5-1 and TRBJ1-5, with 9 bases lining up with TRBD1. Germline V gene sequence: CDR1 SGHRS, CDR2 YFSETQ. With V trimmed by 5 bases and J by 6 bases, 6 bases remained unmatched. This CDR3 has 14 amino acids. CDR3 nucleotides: TGCGCCAGCAGTTTAACAGGGGGCGGTCAGCCCCAGCATTTT. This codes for CASSLTGGGQPQHF.

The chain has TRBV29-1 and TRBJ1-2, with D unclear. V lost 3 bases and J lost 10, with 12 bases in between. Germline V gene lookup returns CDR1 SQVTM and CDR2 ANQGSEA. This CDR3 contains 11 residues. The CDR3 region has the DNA TGCAGCGTTGATGCGGGGAAGGACTACACCTTC. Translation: CSVDAGKDYTF.

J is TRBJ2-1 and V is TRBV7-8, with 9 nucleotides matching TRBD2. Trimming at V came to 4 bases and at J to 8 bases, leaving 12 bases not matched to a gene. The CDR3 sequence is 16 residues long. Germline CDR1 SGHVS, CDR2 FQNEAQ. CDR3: CASSSKLSGTSYEQFF. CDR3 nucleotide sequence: TGTGCCAGCAGCTCCAAACTGTCCGGGACTAGCTATGAGCAGTTCTTC.

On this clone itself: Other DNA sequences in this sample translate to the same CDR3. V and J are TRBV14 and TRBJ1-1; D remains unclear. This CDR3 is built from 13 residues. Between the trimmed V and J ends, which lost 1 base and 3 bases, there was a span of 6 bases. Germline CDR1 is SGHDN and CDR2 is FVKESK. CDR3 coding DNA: TGTGCCAGCAGCCAAGGGTTAGACACTGAAGCTTTCTTT. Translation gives CASSQGLDTEAFF.

The CDR3 loop is CATSDSGQGVTQPQHF. In DNA, the CDR3 is TGTGCCACCAGTGATTCCGGACAGGGGGTCACTCAGCCCCAGCATTTT. The chain couples TRBV24-1 to TRBJ1-5, with TRBD1 matching 10 bases. Germline CDR1 KGHDR, CDR2 SFDVKD. Unmatched junction bases numbered 6, after V lost 2 bases and J lost 6 bases. The CDR3 runs 16 residues.

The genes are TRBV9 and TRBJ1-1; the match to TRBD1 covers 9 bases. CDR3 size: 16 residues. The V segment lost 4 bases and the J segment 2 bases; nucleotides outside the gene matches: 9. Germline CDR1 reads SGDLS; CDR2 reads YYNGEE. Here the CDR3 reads CASSPTGGYPNTEAFF. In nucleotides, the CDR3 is TGTGCCAGCAGCCCGACAGGGGGTTATCCTAACACTGAAGCTTTCTTT.

This CDR3 reads CASNQQGTNEKLFF. Here the CDR3 DNA reads TGTGCCAGTAATCAGCAGGGCACTAATGAAAAACTGTTTTTT. V usage is TRBV19 and J usage is TRBJ1-4; TRBD1 might be the D (5 bases). This CDR3 is 14 amino acids long. The V gene lost 7 bases and the J gene lost 2 bases, with 11 bases spanning the gap. CDR1 and CDR2 from the germline V gene are LNHDA and SQIVND (reference sequence). The variable domain in full, completed from reference TRBV19 and TRBJ1-4, reads DGGITQSPKYLFRKEGQNVTLSCEQNLNHDAMYWYRQDPGQGLRLIYYSQIVNDFQKGDIAEGYSVSREKKESFPLTVTSAQKNPTAFYLCASNQQGTNEKLFFGSGTQLSVL.

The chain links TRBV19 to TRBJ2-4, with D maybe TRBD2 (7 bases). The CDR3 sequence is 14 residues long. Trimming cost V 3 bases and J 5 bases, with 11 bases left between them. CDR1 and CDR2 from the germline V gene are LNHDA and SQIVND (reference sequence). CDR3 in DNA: TGTGCCAGTAGTATTGGGGGGGCGCAAAACATTCAGTACTTC. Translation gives CASSIGGAQNIQYF.

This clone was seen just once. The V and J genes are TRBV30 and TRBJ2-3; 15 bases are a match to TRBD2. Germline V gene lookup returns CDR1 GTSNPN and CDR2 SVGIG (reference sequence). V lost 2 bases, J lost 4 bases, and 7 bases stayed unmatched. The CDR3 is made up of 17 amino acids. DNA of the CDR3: TGTGCCTGGAGTTCGGGACTAGCGGGGGGAGGAGCAGATACGCAGTATTTT. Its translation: CAWSSGLAGGGADTQYF.